This is a list of T cell receptor beta chains from one sample in a study of T cells expressing NK-cell markers. TCRdb re-called the 5' RACE reads and catalogs CDR3 proteins one per entry, DNA excluded. The sample holds about 180,000 distinct CDR3 sequences. The material sequenced was blood T cells: a sorted CD56 or NKG2C T cell subset, CD4+ or CD8+ T cells, or bulk PBMC T cells (not recorded which). All receptors come from a man aged 18-75 years in good health. Both conserved end residues are part of each CDR3.

j_gene | v_gene | len | CDR3aa
TRBJ2-7 | TRBV7-2 | 14 | CASSFSGAWLEQYF
TRBJ2-7 | TRBV3-1 | 14 | CASSQDATVHEQYF
TRBJ2-1 | TRBV19 | 16 | CASSIDGLAGVYEQFF
TRBJ2-7 | TRBV28 | 14 | CASSLVSGIHEQYF
TRBJ1-2 | TRBV28 | 15 | CASSPRSAADYGYTF
TRBJ2-1 | TRBV28 | 15 | CASSSPSGGEGEQFF
TRBJ2-3 | TRBV7-9 | 15 | CASSSRKAGTDTQYF
TRBJ2-1 | TRBV13 | 15 | CASSISYPSYNEQFF
TRBJ2-3 | TRBV4-1 | 15 | CASSQTPSAQATQYF
TRBJ2-5 | TRBV6-1 | 15 | CASSRLAGVQETQYF
TRBJ2-4 | TRBV6-1 | 17 | CASSQLDGLLAKNIQYF
TRBJ2-7 | TRBV13 | 13 | CASGRGDSYEQYF
TRBJ2-2 | TRBV6-1 | 16 | CASRDPDRGNTGELFF
TRBJ2-2 | TRBV6-1 | 19 | CASRPRRLAAFYQTGELFF
TRBJ2-3 | TRBV7-2 | 16 | CASSERTSGGPDTQYF
TRBJ1-6 | TRBV28 | 16 | CASSFGRGSYNSPLHF
TRBJ1-3 | TRBV7-9 | 16 | CASSAIRDRIGNTIYF
TRBJ2-7 | TRBV2 | 16 | CASSPWGTGRSDEQYF
TRBJ2-1 | TRBV5-1 | 19 | CASSLGGWVAGRSYNEQFF
TRBJ2-7 | TRBV30 | 13 | CAWEWVGGPEQYF
TRBJ2-2 | TRBV27 | 15 | CASSFNGGGLGELFF
TRBJ2-3 | TRBV7-9 | 15 | CASSRTGGNADTQYF
TRBJ1-2 | TRBV19 | 16 | CASSMQLAGLLYGYTF
TRBJ2-1 | TRBV11-2 | 16 | CASSSQASGGANEQFF
TRBJ1-5 | TRBV21-1 | 16 | CASSKHVQPSNQPQHF
TRBJ1-5 | TRBV28 | 18 | CASSPPYDRDFSNQPQHF
TRBJ1-5 | TRBV6-2/TRBV6-3 | 16 | CASSYAGRAGNQPQHF
TRBJ2-5 | TRBV20-1 | 15 | CSAHLGGGEWETQYF
TRBJ2-2 | TRBV11-2 | 12 | CASSHLAGELFF
TRBJ2-3 | TRBV7-8 | 17 | CASSSTSGTGIGDTQYF
TRBJ2-1 | TRBV29-1 | 14 | CSVGGTSERGEQFF
TRBJ2-1 | TRBV7-6 | 13 | CASSTRLAPAQFF
TRBJ2-5 | TRBV28 | 15 | CASSLWATLQETQYF
TRBJ2-1 | TRBV6-1 | 14 | CASSEGAGFNEQFF
TRBJ1-2 | TRBV7-9 | 15 | CASSSSYPVDYGYTF
TRBJ2-7 | TRBV12-3/TRBV12-4 | 14 | CASSPPGLTYEQYF
TRBJ2-7 | TRBV5-1 | 15 | CASSLTGESSYEQYF
TRBJ2-3 | TRBV2 | 15 | CASSPWVSSTDTQYF
TRBJ2-5 | TRBV28 | 14 | CASSQGLLEETQYF
TRBJ2-7 | TRBV5-6 | 15 | CASSPRRDKTYEQYF
TRBJ2-7 | TRBV20-1 | 14 | CSARGADSYYEQYF
TRBJ2-7 | TRBV4-2 | 14 | CASSHGTSSYEQYF
TRBJ2-7 | TRBV4-2 | 15 | CASSPSPVSSYEQYF
TRBJ2-3 | TRBV7-9 | 13 | CASSHWDTDTQYF
TRBJ2-1 | TRBV28 | 12 | CASGVKWNEQFF
TRBJ2-7 | TRBV11-3 | 14 | CASSPGRASYEQYF
TRBJ2-2 | TRBV12-5 | 17 | CASGLGLDARGTGELFF
TRBJ1-1 | TRBV6-1 | 15 | CASSEAETGAGGAFF
TRBJ1-1 | TRBV27 | 13 | CASSPGRRREAFF
TRBJ1-2 | TRBV4-1 | 16 | CASSQDSPEVVGGYTF
TRBJ2-5 | TRBV4-1 | 15 | CASSQGPGLKETQYF
TRBJ2-3 | TRBV11-1 | 15 | CASSLVGTLADTQYF
TRBJ2-7 | TRBV19 | 15 | CASSTTSGGVYEQYF
TRBJ2-1 | TRBV5-1 | 15 | CASSQGLAAYNEQFF
TRBJ2-1 | TRBV7-6 | 16 | CASSLAPAGGAVEQFF
TRBJ2-2 | TRBV27 | 13 | CASSFSVPGELFF
TRBJ2-7 | TRBV11-1 | 11 | CASSLEYEQYF
TRBJ2-7 | TRBV27 | 16 | CASSLVKTSGVDEQYF
TRBJ2-1 | TRBV5-6 | 11 | CASSLVEEQFF
TRBJ2-7 | TRBV20-1 | 17 | CSAGRAGGQGLDYEQYF